The sequence of this T cell receptor beta chain was determined in a study of T cell responses to AZD1222 COVID-19 vaccine. Whole-study context: Doses given second, at about 4 or about 12 weeks, were pooled. Notes on the study in general: White British people made up most donors, females outnumbered males, and clonal diversity was possibly underestimated. The CD4 TCRs associated with vaccination extended across spike and predominated at 160-218 and 743-854.

Method: immunoSEQ multiplex PCR; TCRdb's copy keeps in-frame clones and lacks some. This sample has 110,000 or so clones; 70% to 90% occur once, and the top ten carry about 8.6%. Germline V gives CDR1 MNHNS, CDR2 SASEGT. V lost 3 bases and J lost 4; bases outside the gene matches: 7. The CDR3 totals 15 residues. Note on this clone: The antigen is undetermined.

The J gene is TRBJ2-7, the V gene TRBV6-1; 9 nucleotides agree with TRBD2. Sequenced here: peripheral blood, sampled on day 0 of AZD1222 vaccination. The sequence was obtained from an adult in good health. The CDR3 nucleotides read TGTGCCAGCAGTGAGTTCTCTAGCGGGATGTACGAGCAGTACTTC. It specifies CASSEFSSGMYEQYF.